Below are 10 T cell receptor beta chains sequenced from a single sample in a study of OX40 agonist ivuxolimab in advanced cancers. Libraries were prepared by immunoSEQ multiplex PCR; TCRdb keeps only in-frame clonotypes and omits some of them. The sample yields about 66,000 clones, roughly 80% seen once. Here the sequenced sample was CD4+ or CD8+ T cells sorted from blood, taken in a trial of the OX40 agonist ivuxolimab. The receptors originated from an adult with an advanced solid tumor such as melanoma, head and neck, liver or kidney cancer.

This clone came up once. The chain has TRBV13 and TRBJ2-1; 11 bases agree with TRBD1. CDR1 and CDR2 (germline): PRHDT, FYEKMQ (reference sequence). Trimming at V came to 4 bases and at J to 7 bases, leaving 6 bases not matched to a gene. CDR3 length: 15 residues. The DNA of the CDR3 is TGTGCCAGCAGCTCGACCGGGACAGGGGGGAATGAGCAGTTCTTC. Translating it yields CASSSTGTGGNEQFF.

This clone was observed a single time. The V and J genes are TRBV10-3 and TRBJ1-4; a possible D gene is TRBD1 (5 bases). Germline CDR1 reads ENHRY; CDR2 reads SYGVKD. Trimming stripped 2 bases from V and 13 bases from J, with 14 bases between. There are 13 residues in the CDR3. The CDR3, as DNA: TGTGCCATCAGTGAGGTGCGGGACGGAATACTGTTTTTT. Amino acids: CAISEVRDGILFF.

A note on this clone: Other DNA sequences from this sample encode an identical CDR3 as well. The V call is TRBV2, the J call TRBJ1-2; D is perhaps TRBD1 (5 bases). With 5 bases removed from V and 8 bases from J, the gap between germline ends came to 12 bases. Germline V gives CDR1 SNHLY, CDR2 FYNNEI. The CDR3 loop spans 12 amino acids. This CDR3 is CASSREGRGYTF. As DNA, the CDR3 is TGTGCCAGCAGTAGGGAGGGGCGAGGCTACACCTTC.

V is TRBV10-3 and J is TRBJ2-2; 8 bases line up with TRBD1. CDR3 size: 14 residues. J gave up 6 bases and V 10 bases, and 10 bases lay outside the gene matches. Germline CDR1 reads ENHRY; CDR2 reads SYGVKD. CDR3 bases: TGTGCCAACTCGGACAGGGAATCCCCCGGGGAGCTGTTTTTT. Translation: CANSDRESPGELFF.

The chain links TRBV7-8 to TRBJ1-4; 7 bases align to TRBD1. The CDR3 has 14 residues. The germline V gene has CDR1 SGHVS and CDR2 FQNEAQ. J was trimmed by 8 bases and V by 4 bases; bases with no gene match: 7. This CDR3 is CASSSSWTGEKLFF. CDR3 sequence (DNA): TGTGCCAGCAGCTCCTCCTGGACAGGCGAAAAACTGTTTTTT.

This rearrangement joins TRBV5-1 to TRBJ1-1; no clear D. V gave up 5 bases and J gave up 2 bases, with 7 bases separating them. Germline V CDR1 and CDR2: SGHRS, YFSETQ. The CDR3 contains 12 residues. The CDR3 DNA sequence: TGCGCCAGCAGGCAGCCAAACACTGAAGCTTTCTTT. Protein sequence: CASRQPNTEAFF.

The J gene is TRBJ2-7, the V gene TRBV11-2; D not resolved. V lost 2 bases and J lost 2, with 7 bases in between. Germline loops: CDR1 SGHAT, CDR2 FQNNGV. The CDR3 totals 13 residues. CDR3 region: CASSLFATYEQYF. The CDR3 coding sequence is TGTGCCAGCAGCTTATTCGCAACCTACGAGCAGTACTTC. Full variable domain (missing parts from reference TRBV11-2 and TRBJ2-7): EAGVAQSPRYKIIEKRQSVAFWCNPISGHATLYWYQQILGQGPKLLIQFQNNGVVDDSQLPKDRFSAERLKGVDSTLKIQPAKLEDSAVYLCASSLFATYEQYFGPGTRLTVT.

The chain recombines TRBV7-8 with TRBJ2-1; weak D call: TRBD1 (6 bases). From germline, CDR1 is SGHVS and CDR2 FQNEAQ. The length of the CDR3 is 15 residues. Trimming left V 0 bases short and J 8 bases short, with 14 bases between. This CDR3 is CASSLAPNREDEQFF. The CDR3 DNA reads as TGTGCCAGCAGCTTAGCGCCGAACAGGGAAGATGAGCAGTTCTTC.

The chain joins TRBV18 to TRBJ2-3, with a weak D call TRBD2 (6 bases). Germline lookup yields CDR1 KGHSH and CDR2 LQKENI. The CDR3 length is 15 residues. Trimming shortened V by 3 bases and J by 8 bases, and 18 bases separated the two germline ends. This chain's CDR3 is CASSPAVQGGGTQYF. The CDR3 DNA sequence: TGTGCCAGCTCACCCGCAGTCCAGGGAGGAGGTACGCAGTATTTT.

The chain has TRBV4-3 and TRBJ2-1, with TRBD2 identical over 7 bases. The CDR3 length is 16 residues. The J segment lost 3 bases and the V segment lost 1 base, leaving 6 bases of the junction unmatched. Germline CDR1 and CDR2: LGHNA and YSLEER. In DNA form, the CDR3 reads TGCGCCAGCAGCCAAGGGCGGGAGCCCCTCTACAATGAGCAGTTCTTC. This gives the protein CASSQGREPLYNEQFF.